These T cell receptor beta chains were read from a single sample in a study of tumor and adjacent non-tumor tissue in lung cancer. TCRdb re-derived calls from the multiplex PCR reads in MiXCR, one entry per CDR3 protein. The repertoire holds 47,000 or so distinct CDR3 sequences, with around 59% as singletons. Specimen: distant non-tumor lung tissue. The receptors shown here come from a woman between 65 and 79 years old with non-small cell lung cancer. Each CDR3 is given with its conserved first and last residue. D genes are given only for firm matches. The size field is filled for only some rows; it gives once, few, many or a size class.

v_gene,d_gene,j_gene,abundance,CDR3aa,CDR3nt
TRBV29-1,-,TRBJ1-2,-,CSVDVTGTGYTF,TGCAGCGTTGACGTAACAGGGACCGGCTACACCTTC
TRBV6-5,-,TRBJ1-5,many,CASSSRQVVQPQHF,TGTGCCAGCAGTTCCCGACAGGTTGTCCAGCCCCAGCATTTT
TRBV7-9,-,TRBJ2-7,-,CASSFGARAHEQYF,TGTGCCAGCAGCTTTGGGGCCCGGGCCCACGAGCAGTACTTC
TRBV6-5,-,TRBJ2-7,-,CASSYSIHVGHEQYF,TGTGCCAGTAGTTACTCGATCCACGTGGGCCACGAGCAGTACTTC
TRBV7-2,TRBD2,TRBJ2-1,few,CASSLALLAERYNEQFF,TGTGCCAGCAGCTTAGCGCTACTAGCGGAAAGATACAATGAGCAGTTCTTC
TRBV6-5,-,TRBJ2-6,-,CASTCSVDSGANVLTF,TGTGCCAGCACTTGCTCGGTGGACTCTGGGGCCAACGTCCTGACTTTC
TRBV12-3/TRBV12-4,-,TRBJ2-7,-,CASSSRTETYEQYF,TGTGCCAGCAGTTCCCGGACAGAAACCTACGAGCAGTACTTC
TRBV6-1,-,TRBJ1-1,-,CASSESAQAFF,TGTGCCAGCAGTGAATCCGCTCAAGCTTTCTTT
TRBV5-1,TRBD2,TRBJ2-3,few,CASRILARVVGSTDTQYF,TGCGCCAGCAGGATACTAGCGCGAGTAGTGGGCAGCACAGATACGCAGTATTTT
TRBV6-2/TRBV6-3,TRBD1,TRBJ2-7,many,CASRQPGQGVLEQYF,TGTGCCAGCAGGCAGCCGGGACAGGGGGTATTGGAGCAGTACTTC
TRBV5-1,-,TRBJ1-2,-,CASSLVDSNYGYTF,TGCGCCAGCAGCTTGGTGGACAGTAACTATGGCTACACCTTC
TRBV4-2,-,TRBJ2-7,-,CTSSQDDEQYF,TGTACCAGCAGCCAAGATGATGAGCAGTACTTC
TRBV20-1,TRBD2,TRBJ2-7,-,CSSDPRRGTREQYF,TGCAGTTCTGACCCCAGACGCGGGACTAGAGAGCAATACTTC
TRBV20-1,-,TRBJ2-3,-,CSARDPFSTSNTDTQYF,TGCAGTGCTAGAGACCCCTTTTCGACCAGCAACACAGATACGCAGTATTTT
TRBV5-6,-,TRBJ1-1,-,CATSLYMNTEALF,TGCGCCACCAGCTTATACATGAACACTGAAGCTTTATTT
TRBV6-5,-,TRBJ2-3,few,CASYSFMNTDTQYF,TGTGCCAGTTACTCGTTTATGAACACAGATACGCAGTATTTT
TRBV6-7,-,TRBJ1-1,-,CAISYMCTVNTEAFF,-
TRBV5-5,-,TRBJ1-1,-,CARILLGDTEAFF,TGTGCCAGGATCCTGCTAGGAGACACTGAAGCCTTCTTT